Listed below are T cell receptor beta chains from one sample, sequenced in a study of blood T cell repertoires in COVID-19. Sequencing was performed with immunoSEQ multiplex PCR; in TCRdb, only in-frame clones are kept and a portion is missing. The table has 200,000 to 300,000 clones, about 87% seen once. Source material: peripheral blood. These receptors originate from a man aged 55 to 70 who had recovered from COVID-19. Both conserved end residues are part of each CDR3. D genes are given only for firm matches. Rows give clone size only sometimes, using once, few, many, or a class for an expanded clone.

d_call | clone_size | j_call | cdr3_length | v_call | cdr3_nt | cdr3_aa
- | - | TRBJ2-7 | 13 | TRBV30 | TGTGCCTGGAGTGTCCCGGGTTCCTACGAGCAGTACTTC | CAWSVPGSYEQYF
TRBD1 | - | TRBJ2-7 | 13 | TRBV24-1 | TGTGCCACCAGTGAGAGCGACAGGGGCGAGCAGTACTTC | CATSESDRGEQYF
- | - | TRBJ2-7 | 15 | TRBV6-5 | TGTGCCAGCAGTTCCCCCGGGAGCGGAACCTACGAGCAGTACTTC | CASSSPGSGTYEQYF
- | - | TRBJ1-1 | 13 | TRBV5-4 | TGTGCCAGCAGCTTGACGGGAAACACTGAAGCTTTCTTT | CASSLTGNTEAFF
- | - | TRBJ2-7 | 20 | TRBV29-1 | TGCAGCGTGCCCATAAGGGGGGGATATAGGGACGGGGATGGAACCTACGAGCAGTACTTC | CSVPIRGGYRDGDGTYEQYF
- | - | TRBJ1-6 | 14 | TRBV5-6 | TGTGCCAGCAGCCCCCGTACTCGGAATTCACCCCTCCACTTT | CASSPRTRNSPLHF
TRBD1 | - | TRBJ1-4 | 16 | TRBV3-1/TRBV3-2 | TGTGCCAGCAGCCACCGGGACAGGGTGACTAATGAAAAACTGTTTTTT | CASSHRDRVTNEKLFF
TRBD1 | - | TRBJ1-1 | 14 | TRBV7-6 | TGTGCCAGCAGCGAGACAGGGGGTGACACTGAAGCTTTCTTT | CASSETGGDTEAFF
TRBD2 | - | TRBJ2-3 | 17 | TRBV4-1 | TGCGCCAGCAGCCAACGTGGACTAGCGGGGGCCACAGATACGCAGTATTTT | CASSQRGLAGATDTQYF
TRBD1 | - | TRBJ1-1 | 17 | TRBV7-2 | TGTGCCAGCAGCTTGGATCAGGGGGCGCTTTGGAACACTGAAGCTTTCTTT | CASSLDQGALWNTEAFF
TRBD1 | few | TRBJ1-6 | 14 | TRBV13 | TGTGCCAGCAGCCGGGGACAGGGGGAATCACCCCTCCACTTT | CASSRGQGESPLHF
TRBD1 | - | TRBJ2-3 | 14 | TRBV6-5 | TGTGCCAGCAGTTCCGGGACAGGGAGAGATACGCAGTATTTT | CASSSGTGRDTQYF
TRBD1 | - | TRBJ2-1 | 18 | TRBV7-2 | TGTGCCAGCAGCTTAGTACCCCAACAGGGGACGGGGTACAATGAGCAGTTCTTC | CASSLVPQQGTGYNEQFF
TRBD2 | - | TRBJ2-5 | 15 | TRBV3-1/TRBV3-2 | TGTGCCAGCAGCCCTACTAGCGGGGGGCGGGGGACCCAGTACTTC | CASSPTSGGRGTQYF
- | - | TRBJ1-1 | 14 | TRBV11-2 | TGTGCCAGCAGCTTAGTTCCTCTGAACACTGAAGCTTTCTTT | CASSLVPLNTEAFF
- | - | TRBJ1-2 | 12 | TRBV6-5 | TGTGCCAGCAGGACCCGGGAGGTTGGCTACACCTTC | CASRTREVGYTF
TRBD1 | - | TRBJ1-3 | 16 | TRBV5-1 | TGCGCCAGCAGCTTGGGCGGGACAGGTTCTGGAAACACCATATATTTT | CASSLGGTGSGNTIYF
TRBD2 | - | TRBJ2-3 | 18 | TRBV10-2 | TGCGCCACCACCGTATTACGAGGGACTAGCGGGGGAATAGGTACGCAGTATTTT | CATTVLRGTSGGIGTQYF
TRBD1 | few | TRBJ2-7 | 15 | TRBV4-2 | TGTGCCAGCGGACTCCGGACAGGAAGCCCCTACGAGCAGTACTTC | CASGLRTGSPYEQYF
- | - | TRBJ1-2 | 15 | TRBV6-2/TRBV6-3 | TGTGCCAGCAGTTACCCGACAGCGACGTACTATGGCTACACCTTC | CASSYPTATYYGYTF
- | - | TRBJ2-2 | 13 | TRBV9 | TGTGCCAGCAGCCGGAGGAACACCGGGGAGCTGTTTTTT | CASSRRNTGELFF
TRBD2 | - | TRBJ2-5 | 15 | TRBV3-1/TRBV3-2 | TGTGCCAGCAGCCAAGGACTAGCGGACCAAGAGACCCAGTACTTC | CASSQGLADQETQYF
TRBD1 | - | TRBJ1-6 | 19 | TRBV18 | TGTGCCAGCTCACCACGAGGGGACAGGGGGAGCTCCTATAATTCACCCCTCCACTTT | CASSPRGDRGSSYNSPLHF
- | - | TRBJ1-3 | 13 | TRBV6-1 | TGTGCCAGCAGTGAAGGGAGTCGAAACACCATATATTTT | CASSEGSRNTIYF
TRBD1 | - | TRBJ2-7 | 15 | TRBV6-5 | TGTGCCAGCAGTTACGCGACAGGGAATCACTACGAGCAGTACTTC | CASSYATGNHYEQYF
- | - | TRBJ1-5 | 15 | TRBV19 | TGTGCCACCTGCCCGACAGGACGGAGCAATCAGCCCCAGCATTTT | CATCPTGRSNQPQHF
TRBD1 | - | TRBJ1-1 | 14 | TRBV9 | TGTGCCAGCAGCTTAGGGACAGGGGGCACTGAAGCTTTCTTT | CASSLGTGGTEAFF
- | - | TRBJ1-2 | 14 | TRBV11-2 | TGTGCCAGCAGCTTATTCGACAGCCGCTATGGCTACACCTTC | CASSLFDSRYGYTF
- | few | TRBJ2-7 | 13 | TRBV6-5 | TGTGCCAGCAGTTTTGGGACAAGCTACGAGCAGTACTTC | CASSFGTSYEQYF
TRBD2 | - | TRBJ2-1 | 17 | TRBV30 | TGTGCCTGGAGTACGTATAGCGGGGGAACCTTCGAGAATGAGCAGTTCTTC | CAWSTYSGGTFENEQFF
- | - | TRBJ1-5 | 15 | TRBV15 | TGTGCCACCAGCAGAGATAGCGGCCGGTATCAGCCCCAGCATTTT | CATSRDSGRYQPQHF
TRBD1 | - | TRBJ1-2 | 13 | TRBV5-6 | TGTGCCAGCAGTCAGACAGGGCCCGGAGGCTACACCTTC | CASSQTGPGGYTF
TRBD2 | - | TRBJ2-3 | 14 | TRBV27 | TGTGCCAGCAGTTTAGGGCTAGCGGGAGATACGCAGTATTTT | CASSLGLAGDTQYF
TRBD2 | - | TRBJ2-1 | 16 | TRBV5-1 | TGCGCCAGCAGCTTGCCAATAGCGGGGGGCGTCAATGAGCAGTTCTTC | CASSLPIAGGVNEQFF
TRBD1 | - | TRBJ1-3 | 16 | TRBV6-5 | TGTGCCAGCAGTTACGGGACAGCTAACTCTGGAAACACCATATATTTT | CASSYGTANSGNTIYF
TRBD2 | - | TRBJ2-1 | 17 | TRBV5-1 | TGCGCCAGCAGCCCCTCCGGGACTAGGAGTAGGGGCAATGAGCAGTTCTTC | CASSPSGTRSRGNEQFF
- | once | TRBJ2-7 | 12 | TRBV25-1 | TGTGCCAGCAGTGAATACGCCTACGAGCAGTACTTC | CASSEYAYEQYF
TRBD1 | - | TRBJ2-3 | 18 | TRBV9 | TGTGCCAGCAGCATCTCACCCCGACAGGGGGAGGCTACAGATACGCAGTATTTT | CASSISPRQGEATDTQYF
TRBD1 | - | TRBJ1-4 | 15 | TRBV7-2 | TGTGCCAGCAGCAAACGGACAGGGGGCGGGGAAAAACTGTTTTTT | CASSKRTGGGEKLFF
TRBD2 | - | TRBJ2-7 | 17 | TRBV11-2 | TGTGCCAGCAGCTTCTCCGCGCTAGCGGGGGACTCCTACGAGCAGTACTTC | CASSFSALAGDSYEQYF
- | once | TRBJ1-1 | 14 | TRBV5-1 | TGCGCCAGCGGCCAGGCACCGCCGAACACTGAAGCTTTCTTT | CASGQAPPNTEAFF
- | - | TRBJ2-4 | 17 | TRBV7-2 | TGTGCCAGCAGCTTAGAAGTCGGCAGGGCAGCCAAAAACATTCAGTACTTC | CASSLEVGRAAKNIQYF
TRBD1 | - | TRBJ1-2 | 12 | TRBV29-1 | TGCAGCGCCGGACAGAACAGGGGACCCTACACCTTC | CSAGQNRGPYTF
TRBD1 | - | TRBJ2-1 | 13 | TRBV5-1 | TGCGCCAGCAGCTCCACAGGGGACAATGAGCAGTTCTTC | CASSSTGDNEQFF
- | - | TRBJ1-1 | 12 | TRBV14 | TGTGCCAGCAGCCAAGACAGGCACTGGGCTTTCTTT | CASSQDRHWAFF
- | - | TRBJ1-1 | 12 | TRBV10-3 | TGTGCCATCAGTGGGGGAGGGACTGAAGCTTTCTTT | CAISGGGTEAFF
- | - | TRBJ1-2 | 13 | TRBV5-1 | TGCGCCAGCAGCGTGGACGGGAACTATGGCTACACCTTC | CASSVDGNYGYTF
TRBD1 | - | TRBJ1-2 | 16 | TRBV19 | TGTGCCACCAAGGGGACAGGGGGGGATGTGGATTATGGCTACACCTTC | CATKGTGGDVDYGYTF
TRBD2 | - | TRBJ2-1 | 14 | TRBV30 | TGTGCCTGGAGTCCCGAGCGGGGCGAAAATGAGCAGTTCTTC | CAWSPERGENEQFF
TRBD1 | - | TRBJ1-2 | 14 | TRBV9 | TGTGCCAGCAGCGCCAGGACAGGGAGTTATGGCTACACCTTC | CASSARTGSYGYTF
TRBD2 | - | TRBJ2-1 | 14 | TRBV11-2 | TGTGCCAGCAGCTTGCGGGGGGGAGACAATGAGCAGTTCTTC | CASSLRGGDNEQFF
- | - | TRBJ2-1 | 17 | TRBV19 | TGTGCCAGTAGTCCCCCATCCCCGTCGGTGTCCTACAATGAGCAGTTCTTC | CASSPPSPSVSYNEQFF